The clone carrying this T cell receptor beta chain was counted at least ten times. The source of the sample is a study of CD8+CD57+ T cells in acquired aplastic anemia. Overall study context: Sorted CD4+ and CD8+ cells yielded 3 to 3.5 ug of DNA on average.

Patients chosen for sequencing had shown CD8+CD57+ cell expansion by flow cytometry. Patients uniformly had severe acquired aplastic anemia. The template used for profiling TCR beta VDJ and CDR3 was genomic DNA. TCRdb reanalysed the reads using MiXCR and keeps one entry per CDR3 protein. The sample consists of over 250,000 distinct CDR3 sequences, about three fifths of them appearing once. CDR3 length equals 18 residues. CDR1 SGHTA and CDR2 FQGTGA come from the germline V gene. The ends lost 5 bases at V and 6 bases at J; junction bases unmatched: 11. The chain joins TRBV7-3 to TRBJ2-2, with 14 bases fitting TRBD2. The TCR sequence derives from a human donor with aplastic anemia. The specimen sequenced was sorted CD4+, CD8+, or CD8+CD57+ T cells (not recorded which) from PBMCs. The CDR3 nucleotides read TGTGCCAGCAGCCCCCTCGGACTAGCGGGGGGCTGGGCCGGGGAGCTGTTTTTT. Residues: CASSPLGLAGGWAGELFF.